A single sample is the source of the 10 T cell receptor beta chains below, sequenced in a study of CD8+CD57+ T cells in acquired aplastic anemia. For CDR3 and TCR beta VDJ profiling, genomic DNA was the template used. TCRdb fed the reads into MiXCR, producing one record per CDR3 protein. Among 30,000 to 40,000 distinct CDR3 sequences listed, 65% to 80% were seen once. The sequenced material came from sorted CD4+, CD8+, or CD8+CD57+ T cells (not recorded which) from PBMCs. The receptor set was obtained from a human donor in good health, serving as a control.

The chain links TRBV7-9 to TRBJ1-3; D call uncertain. The germline CDR1 and CDR2 sequences are SEHNR and FQNEAQ (reference sequence). The CDR3 covers 13 residues. V lost 4 bases and J 4 bases, leaving 8 bases between the germline ends. CDR3 in DNA: TGTGCCAGCAGCTCAAGCGGAGGAAACACCATATATTTT. Protein: CASSSSGGNTIYF.

In regard to this clonotype: A much more abundant neighbour one base away suggests this may be a read error. This chain connects TRBV15 to TRBJ2-1; 10 bases match TRBD1. Per germline, CDR1 LNHNV and CDR2 YYDKDF (reference sequence). V trimming: 0 bases; J trimming: 7 bases; junction bases outside the gene matches: 3. The CDR3 is made up of 15 amino acids. The CDR3 DNA reads TGTGCCACCAGCAGAGATGGACAGGGGGGGAATGAGCAGTTCTTC. It encodes CATSRDGQGGNEQFF.

The genes are TRBV5-6 and TRBJ1-2; D call uncertain. CDR1 and CDR2 from the germline V gene are SGHDT and YYEEEE. Trimming pared 1 base from V and 4 bases from J, leaving 8 bases between. This CDR3 has 13 amino acids. CDR3 residues: CASSLTGRYGYTF. CDR3 DNA sequence: TGTGCCAGCAGCTTGACCGGGCGCTATGGCTACACCTTC.

The chain joins TRBV7-8 to TRBJ2-7; a weak D match, TRBD2 (6 bases). The CDR3 is 15 amino acids. The V end was cut by 3 bases, the J end by 3 bases, with 15 bases between. CDR1 is SGHVS, CDR2 FQNEAQ, per germline. The DNA for the CDR3 is TGTGCCAGCAGCTTGGAGGTGGGAGGCGGCTACGAGCAGTACTTC. Translation: CASSLEVGGGYEQYF.

Note on this clonotype: An end of the junction differs from the germline gene, which may be a read error. The rearrangement links TRBV10-3 to TRBJ1-1; 8 bases are shared with TRBD1. CDR1 ENHRY and CDR2 SYGVKD come from the germline V gene. There are 15 residues in the CDR3. The CDR3 bases are TGTGCCGTCAGTGTAAGGGGACAGGAGAACACTGAAGCTTTCTTT. Its translation: CAVSVRGQENTEAFF.

The chain combines TRBV19 with TRBJ2-5; D is unresolved. Germline CDR1 LNHDA, CDR2 SQIVND (reference sequence). Trimming pared 4 bases from V and 5 bases from J, leaving 8 bases between. The CDR3 is 12 amino acids. The DNA of the CDR3 is TGTGCCAGTAGTACGGGCCCGGAGACCCAGTACTTC. Protein: CASSTGPETQYF.

About this clonotype: Germline and junction disagree at one end, which may indicate a read error. The V gene is TRBV2, the J gene TRBJ2-5; no firm D call. The CDR3 length is 13 residues. Germline values: CDR1 SNHLY, CDR2 FYNNEI. This chain's CDR3 is CASSEAPQETQYF. In DNA form, the CDR3 reads TGTGCCAGCAGCGAAGCGCCCCAAGAGACCCAGTACTTC.

The chain joins TRBV11-2 to TRBJ1-2; TRBD1 is a possible D gene (5 bases). Trimming removed 1 base from V and 0 bases from J, with 12 bases in between. This CDR3 spans 16 amino acids. Germline CDR1 and CDR2: SGHAT and FQNNGV. CDR3 bases: TGTGCCAGCAGCTTAGTGGCGGGGCAGACTAACTATGGCTACACCTTC. Protein product: CASSLVAGQTNYGYTF.

The V and J genes are TRBV15 and TRBJ1-2; D ambiguous. This CDR3 region has 14 residues. The V gene's germline CDR1 is LNHNV and CDR2 YYDKDF (reference sequence). The V and J ends lost 1 base and 5 bases respectively, with 11 bases between them. The CDR3 DNA reads TGTGCCACCAGCAGAGTCGGAAAGTTATATGGCTACACCTTC. It encodes CATSRVGKLYGYTF.

This clonotype has just one count. The rearrangement links TRBV13 to TRBJ2-3; 8 bases fit TRBD2. Trimming took 6 bases from V and 2 from J; bases not matched to a gene: 7. CDR1 and CDR2 from the germline V gene are PRHDT and FYEKMQ (reference sequence). CDR3 length: 15 amino acids. CDR3 in DNA: TGTGCCAGCAGAGAGCGGGGGCACAACACAGATACGCAGTATTTT. Translating gives CASRERGHNTDTQYF.